The 30 T cell receptor beta chains listed next were all sequenced from one sample in a study of read filtering for tumor transcriptome and immune sequencing (dated by TCRdb to the early 2020s). Sequencing used an Illumina HiSeq 4000. Starting from 400 to 450 ng RNA, TCR libraries were constructed with the Immunoverse kit using molecular barcoded adaptors that cover the alpha/delta and beta/gamma chains. The public sequencing data were trimmed at Q25 with fastp and processed into clonotypes with MiXCR by TCRdb, which kept only in-frame beta chains. Each record represents a unique CDR3 protein, reported with the most common genes and DNA among its rows. A total of some 130,000 distinct CDR3 sequences appear in this sample, roughly 13% of them only once. Clones ranked in the top ten supply 11% of the sample. Sample: a population of CD138-negative cells sorted from bone marrow. Sample cell subset or site, as interpreted from the label and publication: bone marrow mononuclear cells depleted of CD138+ plasma/myeloma cells by negative magnetic selection. These TCRs come from a donor at least 40 years old with multiple myeloma.

At least ten counts were recorded for this clonotype. The chain joins TRBV20-1 to TRBJ2-3, with D uncertain. There are 11 residues in the CDR3. The V gene's germline CDR1 is DFQATT and CDR2 SNEGSKA (reference sequence). Trimming removed 1 base at V and 6 bases at J, with 5 bases between. CDR3: CSARAADTQYF. The CDR3 nucleotides are TGCAGTGCTAGAGCGGCTGATACGCAGTATTTT.

This clonotype has at least ten counts. The chain uses TRBV19 and TRBJ2-1; either TRBD1 or TRBD2 may fit D (5 bases each). The CDR3 length is 12 residues. V lost 5 bases to trimming and J lost 12 bases, with 14 bases between them. Germline V gene sequence: CDR1 LNHDA, CDR2 SQIVND (reference sequence). The CDR3 protein is CASSPSRDVQFF. CDR3 DNA sequence: TGTGCCAGTAGTCCTTCCCGGGACGTGCAGTTCTTC.

The sample holds a few counts of this clonotype. The chain is built from TRBV20-1 and TRBJ1-2, with TRBD1 as a possible D gene (6 bases). Germline assignment: CDR1 DFQATT and CDR2 SNEGSKA (reference sequence). The CDR3 consists of 13 residues. The V and J ends lost 1 base and 3 bases respectively, with 9 bases between them. The CDR3 reads CSARAQGHYGYTF. The CDR3 DNA is TGCAGTGCTAGAGCACAGGGTCACTATGGCTACACCTTC.

This clonotype was recorded many times. This sequence joins TRBV6-5 and TRBJ2-7; 9 nucleotides line up with TRBD1. The CDR3 contains 15 residues. Germline V gene lookup returns CDR1 MNHEY and CDR2 SVGAGI. Unmatched junction bases numbered 3, after V lost 2 bases and J lost 1 base. CDR3 sequence (DNA): TGTGCCAGCAGTTACACCGGACAGGGGTCCTACGAGCAGTACTTC. It yields the protein CASSYTGQGSYEQYF.

The table lists this clonotype with many counts. This chain links TRBV7-2 with TRBJ2-3; D is undetermined. Germline V gives CDR1 SGHTA, CDR2 FQGNSA. This CDR3 region has 14 residues. Trimming took 5 bases from V and 0 from J, leaving 9 bases between them. The CDR3 DNA sequence: TGTGCCAGCAGCCAGGCATCTAGCACAGATACGCAGTATTTT. It is translated as CASSQASSTDTQYF.

This clonotype was seen ten or more times. The chain combines TRBV20-1 with TRBJ2-1; 8 bases are a match to TRBD2. The CDR3 is 15 residues long. Germline trimming cut 0 bases from V and 4 bases from J; bases unmatched to any gene: 5. Germline loops: CDR1 DFQATT, CDR2 SNEGSKA (reference sequence). For the CDR3, the DNA is TGCAGTGCTAGAGATCTGGGGACTAGATACAATGAGCAGTTCTTC. It encodes CSARDLGTRYNEQFF.

To note about this clonotype: A read error is possible here, since a much larger clone lies one base away. The V call is TRBV20-1, the J call TRBJ1-6; the D is unclear. Trimming took off 6 bases at V and 9 bases at J, with 18 bases between the two ends. Germline V CDR1 and CDR2: DFQATT, SNEGSKA (reference sequence). This CDR3 region has 14 residues. The CDR3 DNA is TGCAGTGCCCTAATGACGGGCTGGAGTTCACCCCTCCACTTT. Translating gives CSALMTGWSSPLHF.

This clonotype was counted a few times. The chain carries TRBV19 and TRBJ1-3; 7 positions agree with TRBD1. Germline V lookup: CDR1 LNHDA, CDR2 SQIVND (reference sequence). V lost 7 bases, J lost 0 bases, and 12 bases stayed unmatched. The CDR3 runs to 17 residues. The CDR3 is CASTTRGGTDSGNTIYF. The CDR3 region has the DNA TGTGCCAGTACTACTCGAGGGGGGACAGACTCTGGAAACACCATATATTTT.

This clonotype was seen at least ten times. This chain joins TRBV4-1 and TRBJ1-2; D is undetermined. CDR3 length: 13 amino acids. The V gene's germline CDR1 is MGHRA and CDR2 YSYEKL. Deletions cut 1 base from V and 5 bases from J, with 8 bases between. The CDR3 DNA reads TGCGCCAGCAGCCAAGTGTCGAAGTATGGCTACACCTTC. It encodes CASSQVSKYGYTF.

Regarding this clonotype: This sequence may be a read error, since a much larger clone differs from it by one base. This chain links TRBV7-9 with TRBJ2-2, with D unresolved. The CDR3 runs to 14 residues. CDR1 is SEHNR, CDR2 FQNEAQ, per germline (reference sequence). V was cut by 3 bases and J by 3 bases, with 8 bases left in between. CDR3 coding DNA: TGTGCCAGCAGCTTGGGGTCGGACACCGGGGAGCTGTTTTTT. Residues: CASSLGSDTGELFF.

The table lists this clonotype with a few counts. The genes are TRBV6-1 and TRBJ1-5; the match to TRBD1 covers 10 bases. CDR3 length: 15 residues. Trimming cost V 7 bases and J 6 bases; bases outside gene matches: 9. CDR1 and CDR2 (germline): MNHNS, SASEGT. The CDR3 DNA reads as TGTGCCAGCAATCCGGGACAGGGGTTGGCTCAGCCCCAGCATTTT. Translated, it gives CASNPGQGLAQPQHF.

This clonotype came up a few times. The rearrangement links TRBV3-1 to TRBJ2-5; D is undetermined. Germline V gene data show CDR1 as LGHDT and CDR2 as YNNKEL (reference sequence). The CDR3 extends over 14 amino acids. V shed 7 bases and J shed 2 bases, with 14 bases lying between them. Written as DNA, the CDR3 is TGTGCCAGCAACTCGGGCAGCGTACAAGAGACCCAGTACTTC. This translates into CASNSGSVQETQYF.

In the case of this clonotype: This may come from a read error, since a much larger clone is one base off. This chain joins TRBV27 and TRBJ2-1; 7 bases agree with TRBD1. This CDR3 is built from 15 residues. Germline CDR1 and CDR2: MNHEY and SMNVEV (reference sequence). Written as DNA, the CDR3 is TGTGCCAGCAGCAGGGGGACGGACTCCTACAATGGGCAGTTCTTC. As protein: CASSRGTDSYNGQFF.

This clonotype was picked up many times. V gene TRBV11-2 combines with J gene TRBJ1-1; a weak D match, TRBD1 (5 bases). The length of the CDR3 is 17 residues. With 1 base removed from V and 1 base from J, the gap between germline ends came to 16 bases. CDR1 SGHAT and CDR2 FQNNGV come from the germline V gene. CDR3 sequence reads: CASSLGFPGTENTEAFF. In nucleotides, the CDR3 is TGTGCCAGCAGCTTAGGGTTCCCTGGGACGGAGAACACTGAAGCTTTCTTT.

In the case of this clonotype: This clone may be a read error of a much larger clone one base away. This sequence joins TRBV6-6 and TRBJ1-1; 9 nucleotides agree with TRBD1. CDR1 and CDR2 from the germline V gene are MNHNY and SVGAGI (reference sequence). This CDR3 is 14 amino acids long. The CDR3 DNA reads TGTGCCAGCAGCCCGGGACAGGGTAGTACTGAAGCTCTCTTT. Its translation is CASSPGQGSTEALF.

There are a few counts of this clonotype. The chain carries TRBV5-1 and TRBJ2-6; D call uncertain. Germline values: CDR1 SGHRS, CDR2 YFSETQ. V was pared by 4 bases and J by 0 bases, with 8 bases between. This CDR3 is 15 amino acids long. The CDR3 DNA sequence: TGCGCCAGCAGCCAGATAGGCTCTGGGGCCAACGTCCTGACTTTC. It is translated as CASSQIGSGANVLTF.

The chain links TRBV2 to TRBJ1-1; 7 bases line up with TRBD1. The V gene end was trimmed by 9 bases and the J gene end by 4 bases; junction bases not matched to a gene: 8. The CDR3 runs to 13 residues. Germline assignment: CDR1 SNHLY and CDR2 FYNNEI. CDR3 nucleotides: TGTGCCAGTAGTTACACAGGGGCCACTGAAGCTTTCTTT. It specifies CASSYTGATEAFF.

In this sample, this clonotype turned up many times. This rearrangement joins TRBV5-1 to TRBJ2-5; D perhaps matches TRBD2 (6 bases). The CDR3 extends over 14 amino acids. Per germline, CDR1 SGHRS and CDR2 YFSETQ. Between the trimmed V and J ends, which lost 4 bases and 0 bases, there was a span of 10 bases. In DNA form, the CDR3 reads TGCGCCAGCAGCCCCCGGGGGAACCAAGAGACCCAGTACTTC. Protein sequence: CASSPRGNQETQYF.

There are many counts of this clonotype. The CDR3 bases are TGTGCCAGCACGGACAGCACAGATACGCAGTATTTT. Its protein product is CASTDSTDTQYF. The rearrangement links TRBV6-6 to TRBJ2-3; D remains ambiguous. CDR3 length: 12 amino acids. V was cut by 7 bases and J by 0 bases, with 5 bases left in between. Looked up from germline, CDR1 is MNHNY and CDR2 is SVGAGI (reference sequence).

This clonotype has a count of ten or more. CDR3 in DNA: TGTGCCAGCAGCACGAGGGCGGGGATAAACACAGATACGCAGTATTTT. This sequence encodes CASSTRAGINTDTQYF. The V call is TRBV7-9, the J call TRBJ2-3, with D tentatively TRBD2 (6 bases). The ends were cut back, 5 bases at V and 2 bases at J, with 17 bases in the middle. Germline V lookup: CDR1 SEHNR, CDR2 FQNEAQ (reference sequence). The CDR3 spans 16 residues.

V gene TRBV11-3 combines with J gene TRBJ2-2; TRBD2 might be the D (6 bases). Per the germline V gene, CDR1 is SGHNT and CDR2 is YENEEA. The CDR3 is made up of 17 amino acids. Trimming took 5 bases from V and 1 from J, leaving 17 bases between them. Here the CDR3 reads CASSPPGEGRNTGELFF. CDR3 DNA sequence: TGTGCCAGCAGCCCCCCGGGAGAGGGGAGGAACACCGGGGAGCTGTTTTTT.

Ten or more counts support this clonotype. The DNA of the CDR3 is TGTGCCAGCAGTGAAGGTTCGGGCGGCACAGATACGCAGTATTTT. Amino acids: CASSEGSGGTDTQYF. This sequence joins TRBV25-1 and TRBJ2-3; D remains unclear. The germline V gene has CDR1 MGHDK and CDR2 SYGVNS. The length of the CDR3 is 15 residues. Trimming pared 2 bases from V and 1 base from J, leaving 10 bases between.

This clonotype was seen many times. V usage is TRBV29-1 and J usage is TRBJ1-1, with D unclear. The CDR3 spans 12 residues. Germline V gene lookup returns CDR1 SQVTM and CDR2 ANQGSEA. V shed 6 bases and J shed 1 base, with 9 bases lying between them. The CDR3 reads CSVGRENTEAFF. In DNA form, the CDR3 reads TGCAGCGTGGGTAGGGAGAACACTGAAGCTTTCTTT.

This clonotype was seen at least ten times. CDR3 in DNA: TGTGCCAGCAGCCAACTTGGCGGGACAGGGGGACTGAACACTGAAGCTTTCTTT. It is translated as CASSQLGGTGGLNTEAFF. The chain uses TRBV28 and TRBJ1-1, with 11 nucleotides matching TRBD1. CDR1 is MDHEN, CDR2 SYDVKM, per germline. Trimming at V came to 6 bases and at J to 0 bases, leaving 12 bases not matched to a gene. There are 18 residues in the CDR3. Looking up the rest from reference TRBV28 and TRBJ1-1 gives the full variable domain: DVKVTQSSRYLVKRTGEKVFLECVQDMDHENMFWYRQDPGLGLRLIYFSYDVKMKEKGDIPEGYSVSREKKERFSLILESASTNQTSMYLCASSQLGGTGGLNTEAFFGQGTRLTVV.

With regard to this clonotype: A clone one base away is much larger, so this may be a read error. The CDR3 carries no conserved terminal phenylalanine or tryptophan, so it likely arises from a read error. The V and J genes are TRBV12-5 and TRBJ2-7; D unresolved. The V end lost 5 bases, the J end lost 2 bases, and 10 bases lay between the germline ends. CDR1 and CDR2 (germline): LGHNT, FRNRAP. CDR3 length: 13 amino acids. CDR3 region: CASGTGTAYEQYL. CDR3 bases: TGTGCTAGTGGTACCGGAACGGCCTACGAGCAGTACCTC.

Only a few counts were recorded for this clonotype. The V call is TRBV10-3, the J call TRBJ2-7; possible D gene TRBD1, 6 bases. CDR3 length equals 12 residues. V was shortened by 6 bases and J by 3 bases, with 9 bases between the two germline ends. Germline assignment: CDR1 ENHRY and CDR2 SYGVKD. CDR3 sequence (DNA): TGTGCCATCAGCCGGGACAACTACGAGCAGTACTTC. It translates to CAISRDNYEQYF.

This clonotype was counted at least ten times. The chain employs TRBV5-6 and TRBJ2-5; 9 nucleotides align to TRBD1. Per the germline V gene, CDR1 is SGHDT and CDR2 is YYEEEE. V dropped 2 bases and J dropped 2; count of bases not matched to a gene: 1. The CDR3 contains 14 residues. CDR3 residues: CASSFGTGQETQYF. In nucleotides, the CDR3 is TGTGCCAGCAGCTTCGGGACAGGGCAAGAGACCCAGTACTTC. The variable domain in full, with the rest retrieved from reference TRBV5-6 and TRBJ2-5, is DAGVTQSPTHLIKTRGQQVTLRCSPKSGHDTVSWYQQALGQGPQFIFQYYEEEERQRGNFPDRFSGHQFPNYSSELNVNALLLGDSALYLCASSFGTGQETQYFGPGTRLLVL.

The CDR3, as DNA: TGTGCCAGCAGCCAAGGACACGCGAACACTGAAGCTTTCTTT. This sequence encodes CASSQGHANTEAFF. This chain links TRBV7-8 with TRBJ1-1; possible D gene TRBD1, 5 bases. Between the trimmed V and J ends, which lost 5 bases and 1 base, there was a span of 11 bases. The CDR3 sequence is 14 residues long. Germline CDR1 reads SGHVS; CDR2 reads FQNEAQ.

This clonotype showed up many times. The chain combines TRBV27 with TRBJ2-7; D gene ambiguous. Looked up from germline, CDR1 is MNHEY and CDR2 is SMNVEV (reference sequence). V lost 5 bases to trimming and J lost 3 bases, with 11 bases between them. This CDR3 is built from 13 residues. The DNA of the CDR3 is TGTGCCAGCAGTCTTTCTACCCTCTACGAGCAGTACTTC. Its protein is CASSLSTLYEQYF.

This clonotype was seen just once. A read error may explain this, as a much larger clone is one base away. This CDR3 fails to terminate in the conserved phenylalanine or tryptophan, so it likely reflects a read error. The rearrangement links TRBV29-1 to TRBJ1-2; 7 bases are a match to TRBD1. J gave up 5 bases and V 0 bases, and 3 bases lay outside the gene matches. This CDR3 region has 13 residues. Per the germline V gene, CDR1 is SQVTM and CDR2 is ANQGSEA. The CDR3 protein is CSVEDRTGYGYTS. CDR3 sequence (DNA): TGCAGCGTTGAAGATCGGACAGGTTATGGCTACACCTCC.